This T cell receptor beta chain was found in a study of shared clonotypes between healthy human individuals. All donors qualified as healthy HIV-negative adults and had experienced no recent acute infections or vaccinations. On this clone: Its target is not known.

The CDR3 runs to 14 residues. Per germline, CDR1 MNHNS and CDR2 SASEGT. V dropped 1 base and J dropped 6 bases, with 12 bases sitting between them. Study results and limitations: Naive CD4 clonotype sharing across several donors was around 5%. Sampling included only blood; tissue repertoires likely differ. In the sorted subsets, rarefaction showed sequencing was incomplete despite large depth.

The data were produced by immunoSEQ multiplex PCR, yet TCRdb's version contains in-frame clones alone and is incomplete. The sample consists of about 320,000 clones, about nine tenths of them appearing once. This receptor was obtained from a man aged 18 to 29 in good health. The V and J genes are TRBV6-1 and TRBJ1-2; unclear D gene. Sequenced sample: memory CD8+ T cells sorted from blood. Subset defined: CD45RO+ cells pooled with CCR7-negative TemRA cells. The CDR3 sequence is CASSEVGEGDGYTF. CDR3 coding DNA: TGTGCCAGCAGTGAAGTTGGGGAAGGTGATGGCTACACCTTC.